The clone carrying this TCR beta chain was seen only a few times. The target antigen is unknown. The source of the sample is a study of T cells in localized non-small cell lung cancer. Using immunoSEQ multiplex PCR, the repertoire was profiled, and TCRdb retains in-frame clones only, with some absent. The sample lists 2,000 or so clones; around 30% were seen once. Adjacent lung was taken at least 2 cm from the tumor margin, free of atypia. The study, taken as a whole, reports: Heterogeneity remains possible, as sequencing covered one tumor region only.

Germline V lookup: CDR1 SGDLS, CDR2 YYNGEE. V dropped 3 bases and J dropped 6 bases, with 19 bases sitting between them. This CDR3 has 17 residues. The receptor comes from a woman aged 35 to 70 with stage II lung adenocarcinoma. This chain links TRBV9 with TRBJ1-6; no firm D call. The material was normal lung tissue next to the tumor, obtained before any cancer treatment. The CDR3 sequence is CASSAHLDVNRNSPLHF. In DNA, the CDR3 is TGTGCCAGCAGCGCCCACCTGGACGTTAATCGTAATTCACCCCTCCACTTT.